This TCR beta chain was sequenced during a study of OX40 agonist ivuxolimab in advanced cancers. The CDR3 runs to 18 residues. V dropped 0 bases and J dropped 2 bases, with 14 bases sitting between them. Germline CDR1 and CDR2: SNHLY and FYNNEI. The repertoire was sequenced with immunoSEQ multiplex PCR; TCRdb's copy has only in-frame clones and lacks some. The profile shows about 82,000 clones, about 85% of them singletons. The sample here was CD4+ or CD8+ T cells sorted from blood, taken in a trial of the OX40 agonist ivuxolimab. This TCR came from an adult with an advanced solid tumor such as melanoma, head and neck, liver or kidney cancer. The V and J genes are TRBV2 and TRBJ2-6; tentative D call: TRBD2 (6 bases). The CDR3 DNA sequence: TGTGCCAGCAGTGAAGCGATTTCTGGAGGGCCTGGGGCCAACGTCCTGACTTTC. Amino acids: CASSEAISGGPGANVLTF.